The 22 T cell receptor beta chains reported below all come from one sample, sequenced in a study of CD4 T cells in relation to SARS-CoV-2 and coronaviruses. The antigens for these receptors are not known. Unexposed donor CD4+ T cells date from about 2011-2018, before the COVID-19 pandemic. The cells were cultured for less than twelve days before CD4+ T cells were isolated. Sequencing was performed with immunoSEQ multiplex PCR; in TCRdb, only in-frame clones are kept and a portion is missing. The sample records 25,000 or so clones, about three quarters being singletons. Sample: CD4+ T cells from PBMCs, cultured in vitro. These receptors all stem from a human donor in good health.

The gene calls are TRBV2 and TRBJ2-1; perhaps TRBD1 as D (7 bases). CDR3 size: 15 residues. V was clipped by 2 bases and J by 7 bases, with 15 bases between them. From germline, CDR1 is SNHLY and CDR2 FYNNEI. The CDR3 reads CASSESQGGYNEQFF. CDR3 DNA sequence: TGTGCCAGCAGTGAATCCCAGGGGGGATATAATGAGCAGTTCTTC.

The rearrangement links TRBV3-1 (or the pseudogene TRBV3-2) to TRBJ2-7; 9 nucleotides align to TRBD2. V lost 0 bases and J lost 4; bases outside the gene matches: 13. CDR1 is LGHDT, CDR2 YNNKEL, per germline (reference sequence). The CDR3 is 18 residues long. CDR3 residues: CASSQDLREGPLGYEQYF. Written as DNA, the CDR3 is TGTGCCAGCAGCCAAGACTTGCGGGAGGGTCCCCTCGGATACGAGCAGTACTTC.

The V call is TRBV5-1, the J call TRBJ2-3; TRBD2 agrees at 10 bases. The CDR3 extends over 16 amino acids. Germline V gene data show CDR1 as SGHRS and CDR2 as YFSETQ. Trimming took 4 bases from V and 0 from J; bases not matched to a gene: 5. The CDR3, as DNA: TGCGCCAGCAGCCGGCGACTAGCGGGCAGCACAGATACGCAGTATTTT. This translates into CASSRRLAGSTDTQYF.

V is TRBV5-1 and J is TRBJ2-6; no firm D call. The V gene lost 7 bases and the J gene lost 4 bases, with 9 bases spanning the gap. Germline V gene sequence: CDR1 SGHRS, CDR2 YFSETQ. The CDR3 is 13 amino acids. CDR3 region: CASSVGGANVLTF. The CDR3 DNA reads as TGCGCCAGCTCAGTCGGAGGGGCCAACGTCCTGACTTTC.

The CDR3 protein is CSVDLFGETQYF. CDR3 bases: TGCAGCGTTGACTTATTCGGGGAGACCCAGTACTTC. This chain uses TRBV29-1 with TRBJ2-5; no reliable D call. The CDR3 runs to 12 residues. Germline CDR1 reads SQVTM; CDR2 reads ANQGSEA. V lost 3 bases to trimming and J lost 5 bases, with 10 bases between them.

This clone has only one observation. The chain is built from TRBV5-1 and TRBJ1-6; D possibly corresponds to TRBD1 (5 bases). Trimming pared 0 bases from V and 10 bases from J, leaving 14 bases between. In germline, CDR1 is SGHRS, CDR2 YFSETQ. This CDR3 region has 15 residues. In DNA, the CDR3 is TGCGCCAGCAGCTTGGAGGGGTACGTTAAGTCACCCCTCCACTTT. Its translation: CASSLEGYVKSPLHF. Drawing the rest from reference TRBV5-1 and TRBJ1-6, the complete variable domain is KAGVTQTPRYLIKTRGQQVTLSCSPISGHRSVSWYQQTPGQGLQFLFEYFSETQRNKGNFPGRFSGRQFSNSRSEMNVSTLELGDSALYLCASSLEGYVKSPLHFGNGTRLTVT.

The rearrangement links TRBV3-1 (or the pseudogene TRBV3-2) to TRBJ2-7, with TRBD2 identical over 8 bases. The CDR3 covers 15 residues. V was clipped by 1 base and J by 5 bases; unmatched bases: 7. CDR1 and CDR2 (germline): LGHDT, YNNKEL (reference sequence). The CDR3 DNA reads TGTGCCAGCAGCCAAGTGGGGACTAGAGCCGACGAGCAGTACTTC. It codes for CASSQVGTRADEQYF.

This clone was seen a few times. The V call is TRBV3-1 (or the pseudogene TRBV3-2), the J call TRBJ1-1, with no clear D. The germline V gene encodes CDR1 LGHDT and CDR2 YNNKEL (reference sequence). The V end lost 3 bases, the J end lost 8 bases, and 16 bases lay between the germline ends. This CDR3 has 14 residues. The CDR3 DNA is TGTGCCAGCAGCCATGCGGGCCGAAATTTCGAAGCTTTCTTT. Translated, it gives CASSHAGRNFEAFF.

This clone appeared a few times. The chain recombines TRBV3-1 (or the pseudogene TRBV3-2) with TRBJ2-7; D is unresolved. The CDR3 spans 12 residues. Germline V gene sequence: CDR1 LGHDT, CDR2 YNNKEL (reference sequence). V lost 3 bases to trimming and J lost 2 bases, with 5 bases between them. CDR3: CASSQFPYEQYF. For the CDR3, the DNA is TGTGCCAGCAGCCAGTTCCCCTACGAGCAGTACTTC.

This chain joins TRBV25-1 and TRBJ2-7; 9 bases agree with TRBD1. V shed 1 base and J 4 bases; nucleotides not matched to a gene: 11. The germline V gene has CDR1 MGHDK and CDR2 SYGVNS. The length of the CDR3 is 17 residues. CDR3 amino acids: CASSEWGAGTGFYEQYF. As DNA, the CDR3 is TGTGCCAGCAGTGAATGGGGGGCCGGGACAGGGTTTTACGAGCAGTACTTC.

The chain combines TRBV10-3 with TRBJ1-3; D perhaps matches TRBD1 (5 bases). The V gene's germline CDR1 is ENHRY and CDR2 SYGVKD. CDR3 length: 15 residues. Trimming took 10 bases from V and 0 from J, leaving 16 bases between them. The CDR3 spells CATRPSGPSGNTIYF. The CDR3 DNA reads as TGTGCCACAAGACCCTCGGGGCCCTCTGGAAACACCATATATTTT.

V usage is TRBV7-8 and J usage is TRBJ1-1, with a possible D match to TRBD1 (5 bases). Germline CDR1 and CDR2: SGHVS and FQNEAQ. Trimming pared 5 bases from V and 1 base from J, leaving 17 bases between. This CDR3 spans 16 amino acids. For the CDR3, the DNA is TGTGCCAGCAGCCTCGTGGGGGGTTTGAGGAACACTGAAGCTTTCTTT. Protein product: CASSLVGGLRNTEAFF.

This clone has a single count. In nucleotides, the CDR3 is TGTGCCAGCAGCCAGGGGCGTGGTACGACACGCCGGGGGACTGAAGCTTTCTTT. It specifies CASSQGRGTTRRGTEAFF. The chain recombines TRBV7-8 with TRBJ1-1; D is perhaps TRBD1 (6 bases). The CDR3 length is 18 residues. Germline values: CDR1 SGHVS, CDR2 FQNEAQ. V lost 5 bases and J lost 5, with 27 bases in between.

This clone has just a few counts. The chain joins TRBV9 to TRBJ1-3; D remains ambiguous. The CDR3 spans 16 residues. Trimming stripped 4 bases from V and 0 bases from J, with 14 bases between. Germline V gives CDR1 SGDLS, CDR2 YYNGEE. CDR3 amino acids: CASSSRGRSSGNTIYF. For the CDR3, the DNA is TGTGCCAGCAGCTCACGCGGACGGAGCTCTGGAAACACCATATATTTT.

The chain carries TRBV6-2 or TRBV6-3 and TRBJ2-7; perhaps TRBD1 as D (5 bases). Trimming shortened V by 2 bases and J by 4 bases, and 12 bases separated the two germline ends. CDR1 is MNHEY, CDR2 SVGEGT, per germline. The length of the CDR3 is 14 residues. CDR3 amino acids: CASSYRSDIYEQYF. The CDR3 region has the DNA TGTGCCAGCAGTTACCGATCGGACATTTACGAGCAGTACTTC.

Only one count was recorded for this clone. The gene calls are TRBV5-1 and TRBJ1-1; 9 nucleotides match TRBD1. Germline trimming cut 4 bases from V and 8 bases from J; bases unmatched to any gene: 6. The CDR3 covers 13 residues. In germline, CDR1 is SGHRS, CDR2 YFSETQ. The CDR3 sequence is CASSQQGAAEAFF. The CDR3 bases are TGCGCCAGCAGCCAACAGGGGGCCGCCGAAGCTTTCTTT.

The chain couples TRBV7-9 to TRBJ1-2, with 8 bases aligning to TRBD1. Looked up from germline, CDR1 is SEHNR and CDR2 is FQNEAQ (reference sequence). This CDR3 region has 17 residues. The V gene end was trimmed by 0 bases and the J gene end by 5 bases; junction bases not matched to a gene: 11. Written as DNA, the CDR3 is TGTGCCAGCAGCTTAGCGACTGACAGGGGAAGGAGATATGGCTACACCTTC. This codes for CASSLATDRGRRYGYTF.

This sequence joins TRBV6-5 and TRBJ1-1; 9 positions agree with TRBD1. CDR1 and CDR2 from the germline V gene are MNHEY and SVGAGI. This CDR3 comprises 15 residues. V gave up 0 bases and J gave up 4 bases; unmatched junction bases: 3. Here the CDR3 reads CASSYSEDRGTEAFF. CDR3 DNA sequence: TGTGCCAGCAGTTACTCAGAGGACAGGGGCACTGAAGCTTTCTTT.

This chain connects TRBV27 to TRBJ1-1; tentatively, D is TRBD1 (6 bases). From germline, CDR1 is MNHEY and CDR2 SMNVEV (reference sequence). V lost 5 bases to trimming and J lost 0 bases, with 13 bases between them. The CDR3 sequence is 15 residues long. CDR3 residues: CASSARTVMNTEAFF. As DNA, the CDR3 is TGTGCCAGCAGTGCCCGGACAGTCATGAACACTGAAGCTTTCTTT.

This clone was observed a handful of times. This chain uses TRBV30 with TRBJ1-4; D ambiguous. The V end lost 2 bases, the J end lost 8 bases, and 6 bases lay between the germline ends. CDR3 length: 11 residues. Germline lookup yields CDR1 GTSNPN and CDR2 SVGIG (reference sequence). The CDR3 region has the DNA TGTGCCTGGAGTATAAGGGAAAAACTGTTTTTT. It yields the protein CAWSIREKLFF.

The chain is built from TRBV29-1 and TRBJ2-1; 14 nucleotides align to TRBD2. Germline V CDR1 and CDR2: SQVTM, ANQGSEA. The CDR3 length is 14 residues. J gave up 7 bases and V 8 bases, and 7 bases lay outside the gene matches. The CDR3 bases are TGCAGCCTTTCCGGGACTAGCGGGAGTAATGAGCAGTTCTTC. This translates into CSLSGTSGSNEQFF.

The chain couples TRBV11-2 to TRBJ2-4; D not certain. V was cut by 0 bases and J by 7 bases, with 7 bases left in between. The CDR3 length is 13 residues. CDR1 and CDR2 from the germline V gene are SGHAT and FQNNGV. The CDR3 sequence: CASSLELRNIQYF. The CDR3 DNA is TGTGCCAGCAGCTTAGAACTGAGGAACATTCAGTACTTC. Drawing the rest from reference TRBV11-2 and TRBJ2-4, the complete variable domain is EAGVAQSPRYKIIEKRQSVAFWCNPISGHATLYWYQQILGQGPKLLIQFQNNGVVDDSQLPKDRFSAERLKGVDSTLKIQPAKLEDSAVYLCASSLELRNIQYFGAGTRLSVL.